The 22 T cell receptor beta chains in this list originate from one sample, sequenced in a study of T cells in Graves' hyperthyroidism and ophthalmopathy. Template material for amplifying TCR beta CDR3 regions consisted of RNA transcripts. The primer set for the first-round RT-PCR of the TCR CDR3 was HTBI. One entry per CDR3 protein, called by TCRdb with MiXCR from the multiplex PCR reads. The sample holds approximately 400,000 distinct CDR3 sequences, 15% to 18% seen once. Sequencing used blood. These receptors originate from a woman between 18 and 30 years old with Graves' hyperthyroidism.

The rearrangement joins TRBV7-9 to TRBJ2-1; 9 nucleotides line up with TRBD2. The J call may be incorrect, as the DNA end agrees better with TRBJ2-7. The germline gives CDR1 SEHNR, CDR2 FQNEAQ (reference sequence). The CDR3 totals 17 residues. The CDR3 spells CASSSSGLAGTYNEQYF. The CDR3 nucleotides read TGTGCCAGCAGCTCCAGCGGTCTAGCGGGAACTTACAATGAGCAGTACTTC.

This clonotype was seen repeatedly, ten times or more. The CDR3 nucleotides read TGTGCCAGCAGCCACCCACCGGAGCTGAAGACCCAGTACTTC. Its protein product is CASSHPPELKTQYF. The V call is TRBV12-3 or TRBV12-4, the J call TRBJ2-5, with D unclear. V lost 6 bases, J lost 6 bases, and 17 bases lay in between. The length of the CDR3 is 14 residues.

On this clonotype itself: This sequence may be a read error, since a much larger clone differs from it by one base. The chain combines TRBV13 with TRBJ2-3, with 8 bases matching TRBD2. CDR1 and CDR2 from the germline V gene are PRHDT and FYEKMQ (reference sequence). This CDR3 comprises 15 residues. The DNA of the CDR3 is TGTGCCAGCAGCTTACGGCGGGGGGCTACAGATACGCGGTATTTT. Amino acids: CASSLRRGATDTRYF. Full variable domain (outside the CDR3, taken from reference TRBV13 and TRBJ2-3): AAGVIQSPRHLIKEKRETATLKCYPIPRHDTVYWYQQGPGQDPQFLISFYEKMQSDKGSIPDRFSAQQFSDYHSELNMSSLELGDSALYFCASSLRRGATDTRYFGPGTRLTVL.

The V call is TRBV18, the J call TRBJ2-7; the match to TRBD2 covers 14 bases. This CDR3 comprises 18 residues. The germline gives CDR1 KGHSH, CDR2 LQKENI. V dropped 3 bases and J dropped 3; count of bases not matched to a gene: 10. Here the CDR3 reads CASSPSTGTSGGLYEQYF. The CDR3 DNA follows: TGTGCCAGCTCACCTTCTACCGGGACTAGCGGGGGACTCTACGAGCAGTACTTC. Looking up the rest from reference TRBV18 and TRBJ2-7 gives the full variable domain: NAGVMQNPRHLVRRRGQEARLRCSPMKGHSHVYWYRQLPEEGLKFMVYLQKENIIDESGMPKERFSAEFPKEGPSILRIQQVVRGDSAAYFCASSPSTGTSGGLYEQYFGPGTRLTVT.

This clonotype appeared many times. The rearrangement uses TRBV3-1 and TRBJ2-1, with 10 nucleotides matching TRBD2. After removal of 1 base from V and 3 bases from J, the junction contained 3 bases not matched to a gene. Germline values: CDR1 LGHDT, CDR2 YNNKEL (reference sequence). The CDR3 contains 16 residues. CDR3 coding DNA: TGTGCCAGCAGCCAAGCCAGGACTAGCGGCTACAATGAGCAGTTCTTC. Amino acid sequence: CASSQARTSGYNEQFF.

This clonotype was observed many times. The CDR3 loop is CASSLGQGRAGGLAKNIQYF. The CDR3 DNA is TGTGCCAGCAGTTTGGGACAGGGGAGAGCGGGGGGACTAGCCAAAAACATTCAGTACTTC. The chain links TRBV28 to TRBJ2-4; a possible D gene is TRBD1 (10 bases). Germline V gene sequence: CDR1 MDHEN, CDR2 SYDVKM. Between the trimmed V and J ends, which lost 3 bases and 0 bases, there was a span of 24 bases. CDR3 size: 20 residues.

This clonotype was recorded a few times. The chain employs TRBV2 and TRBJ2-2; 7 bases map to TRBD2. The germline V gene encodes CDR1 SNHLY and CDR2 FYNNEI. Germline trimming cut 1 base from V and 4 bases from J; bases unmatched to any gene: 6. The length of the CDR3 is 16 residues. The CDR3 reads CASSEEAGEGTGELFF. Here the CDR3 DNA reads TGTGCCAGCAGTGAAGAGGCGGGAGAGGGCACCGGGGAGCTGTTTTTT.

The rearrangement links TRBV5-1 to TRBJ2-1; 12 positions agree with TRBD2. V trimming: 3 bases; J trimming: 9 bases; junction bases outside the gene matches: 10. Germline CDR1 is SGHRS and CDR2 is YFSETQ. The CDR3 covers 16 residues. CDR3 bases: TGCGCCAGCAGCTCCCGGACTAGCGGGACCGGGAGTGAGCAGTTCTTC. The encoded protein is CASSSRTSGTGSEQFF.

This clonotype has ten or more counts. The V and J genes are TRBV7-2 and TRBJ2-2; TRBD2 aligns across 8 bases. Germline assignment: CDR1 SGHTA and CDR2 FQGNSA. Losses at the gene ends were 5 bases for V and 4 bases for J; bases not matched to a gene: 9. The CDR3 is 16 amino acids. The CDR3 bases are TGTGCCAGCAGCCGCGGGGGGAGGGCCTCCACCGGGGAGCTGTTTTTT. Translated: CASSRGGRASTGELFF.

This clonotype occurred many times. This chain uses TRBV20-1 with TRBJ2-1; D uncertain. CDR1 and CDR2 from the germline V gene are DFQATT and SNEGSKA (reference sequence). V shed 0 bases and J shed 4 bases, with 13 bases lying between them. This CDR3 has 15 amino acids. CDR3 sequence (DNA): TGCAGTGCTAGAGAATCGCTATCTTCATACAATGAGCAGTTCTTC. It encodes CSARESLSSYNEQFF.

This clonotype was observed at least ten times. The chain recombines TRBV2 with TRBJ2-1, with D tentatively TRBD1 or TRBD2 (6 bases each). V lost 7 bases to trimming and J lost 1 base, with 8 bases between them. CDR3 size: 13 residues. From germline, CDR1 is SNHLY and CDR2 FYNNEI. Written as DNA, the CDR3 is TGTGCCAGCAAAGGGGGGTCCTACAATGAGCAGTTCTTC. Amino acid sequence: CASKGGSYNEQFF.

In this sample, this clonotype turned up many times. This sequence joins TRBV5-1 and TRBJ1-2; D gene ambiguous. The V gene lost 0 bases and the J gene lost 2 bases, with 8 bases spanning the gap. Germline values: CDR1 SGHRS, CDR2 YFSETQ. This CDR3 spans 14 amino acids. Here the CDR3 DNA reads TGCGCCAGCAGCTTGGCCATGGGAAACTATGGCTACACCTTC. As protein: CASSLAMGNYGYTF.

The rearrangement uses TRBV7-9 and TRBJ2-5; a possible D gene is TRBD2 (7 bases). The CDR3 totals 14 residues. Deletions cut 4 bases from V and 5 bases from J, with 14 bases between. The germline gives CDR1 SEHNR, CDR2 FQNEAQ (reference sequence). Here the CDR3 reads CASSWEGVRETQYF. Written as DNA, the CDR3 is TGTGCCAGCAGCTGGGAGGGGGTAAGGGAGACCCAGTACTTC.

The chain has TRBV7-9 and TRBJ2-1; TRBD2 aligns across 8 bases. This CDR3 has 17 residues. V gave up 5 bases and J gave up 4 bases; unmatched junction bases: 13. Germline V gene sequence: CDR1 SEHNR, CDR2 FQNEAQ (reference sequence). Here the CDR3 reads CASSRGGGSPLYNEQFF. The CDR3 DNA reads as TGTGCCAGCAGCCGGGGGGGCGGGAGCCCCCTATACAATGAGCAGTTCTTC.

This clonotype was seen at least ten times. The chain links TRBV12-3 or TRBV12-4 to TRBJ2-7; the match to TRBD2 covers 10 bases. With 4 bases clipped from V and 13 bases from J, the junction kept 13 bases outside the gene matches. This CDR3 is built from 14 residues. CDR3 residues: CASSSGLAGAPLYF. In DNA form, the CDR3 reads TGTGCCAGCAGTTCGGGCCTAGCGGGAGCCCCACTTTACTTC.

This clonotype came up many times. This chain uses TRBV20-1 with TRBJ2-1, with D possibly TRBD2 on 5 matching bases. Germline CDR1 DFQATT, CDR2 SNEGSKA (reference sequence). The CDR3 covers 11 residues. The germline V and J ends were trimmed by 2 bases and 10 bases, with 9 bases remaining between them. The DNA for the CDR3 is TGCAGTGCTAGATCGGGCGGGGAGCAGTTCTTC. The encoded protein is CSARSGGEQFF.

Points on this clonotype: Germline and junction disagree at one end, which may indicate a read error. V and J are TRBV4-1 and TRBJ1-1, with TRBD1 as a possible D gene (5 bases). Germline assignment: CDR1 MGHRA and CDR2 YSYEKL. The CDR3 loop spans 15 amino acids. CDR3 nucleotides: TGCGCCAGCAACCAAGATCCTAATGGGGGAACTGAAGCTTTCTTT. Translated: CASNQDPNGGTEAFF.

This clonotype appeared a few times. This CDR3 is CASSVNGQTTGELFF. As DNA, the CDR3 is TGTGCCAGCAGCGTAAATGGACAAACCACCGGGGAGCTGTTTTTT. The J gene is TRBJ2-2, the V gene TRBV9; possible D gene TRBD1, 5 bases. Germline CDR1 is SGDLS and CDR2 is YYNGEE. V was pared by 1 base and J by 4 bases, with 11 bases between. The CDR3 is 15 residues long.

This clonotype was seen ten or more times. This sequence joins TRBV2 and TRBJ2-5; 8 positions agree with TRBD2. Looked up from germline, CDR1 is SNHLY and CDR2 is FYNNEI. With 6 bases clipped from V and 5 bases from J, the junction kept 8 bases outside the gene matches. This CDR3 has 14 amino acids. In DNA, the CDR3 is TGTGCCAGCAGGCCGGGGGGGGGATGGGAGACCCAGTACTTC. This gives the protein CASRPGGGWETQYF.

The rearrangement links TRBV19 to TRBJ2-7; a possible D gene is TRBD2 (6 bases). There are 14 residues in the CDR3. CDR1 and CDR2 (germline): LNHDA, SQIVND (reference sequence). Trimming left V 3 bases short and J 4 bases short, with 13 bases between. CDR3 residues: CASSIRQGLYEQYF. CDR3 bases: TGTGCCAGTAGTATTCGGCAGGGACTTTACGAGCAGTACTTC.

This clonotype was detected a few times. This rearrangement joins TRBV5-1 to TRBJ1-2; D gene ambiguous. The CDR3 sequence is 14 residues long. The ends were cut back, 4 bases at V and 0 bases at J, with 10 bases in the middle. Per the germline V gene, CDR1 is SGHRS and CDR2 is YFSETQ. CDR3 amino acids: CASSRERANYGYTF. The CDR3 DNA reads TGCGCCAGCAGCCGAGAGAGAGCTAACTATGGCTACACCTTC.

This clonotype appeared many times. The chain couples TRBV5-1 to TRBJ1-6, with D unresolved. Trimming removed 2 bases at V and 9 bases at J, with 9 bases between. The CDR3 runs 13 residues. Germline CDR1 is SGHRS and CDR2 is YFSETQ. The CDR3 nucleotides are TGCGCCAGCAGCTTTGTTCCGGCTTCACCCCTCCACTTT. Encoded protein: CASSFVPASPLHF. The whole variable domain, filled in from reference TRBV5-1 and TRBJ1-6, reads KAGVTQTPRYLIKTRGQQVTLSCSPISGHRSVSWYQQTPGQGLQFLFEYFSETQRNKGNFPGRFSGRQFSNSRSEMNVSTLELGDSALYLCASSFVPASPLHFGNGTRLTVT.